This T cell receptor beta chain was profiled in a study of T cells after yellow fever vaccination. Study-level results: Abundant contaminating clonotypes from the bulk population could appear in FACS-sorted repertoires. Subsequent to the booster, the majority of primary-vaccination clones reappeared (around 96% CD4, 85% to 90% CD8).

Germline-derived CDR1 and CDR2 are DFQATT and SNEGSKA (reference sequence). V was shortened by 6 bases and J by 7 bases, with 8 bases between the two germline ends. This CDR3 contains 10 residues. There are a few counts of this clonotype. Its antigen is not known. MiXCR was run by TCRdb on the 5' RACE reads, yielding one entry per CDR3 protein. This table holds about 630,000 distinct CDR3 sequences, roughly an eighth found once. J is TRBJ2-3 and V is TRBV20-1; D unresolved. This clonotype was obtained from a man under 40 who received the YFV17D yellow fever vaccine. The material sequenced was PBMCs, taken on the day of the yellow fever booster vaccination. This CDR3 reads CSASPNTQYF. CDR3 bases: TGCAGTGCCAGCCCAAATACGCAGTATTTT.